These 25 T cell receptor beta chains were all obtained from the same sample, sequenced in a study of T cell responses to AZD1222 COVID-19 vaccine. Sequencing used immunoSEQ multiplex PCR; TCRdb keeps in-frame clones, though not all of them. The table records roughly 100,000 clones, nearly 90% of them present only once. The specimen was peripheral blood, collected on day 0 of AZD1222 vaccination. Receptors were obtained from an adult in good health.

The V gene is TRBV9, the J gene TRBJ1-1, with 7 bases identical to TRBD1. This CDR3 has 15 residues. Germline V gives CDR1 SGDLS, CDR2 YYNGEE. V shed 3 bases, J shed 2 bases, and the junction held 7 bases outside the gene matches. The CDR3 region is CASSGQGATNTEAFF. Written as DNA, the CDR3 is TGTGCCAGCAGCGGACAGGGTGCGACTAACACTGAAGCTTTCTTT.

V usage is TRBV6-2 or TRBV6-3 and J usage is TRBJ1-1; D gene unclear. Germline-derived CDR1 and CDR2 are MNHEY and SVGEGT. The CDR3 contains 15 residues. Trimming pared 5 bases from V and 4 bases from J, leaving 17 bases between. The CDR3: CASSPLTLTTTEAFF. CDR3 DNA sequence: TGTGCCAGCAGTCCGTTGACCCTCACGACCACTGAAGCTTTCTTT.

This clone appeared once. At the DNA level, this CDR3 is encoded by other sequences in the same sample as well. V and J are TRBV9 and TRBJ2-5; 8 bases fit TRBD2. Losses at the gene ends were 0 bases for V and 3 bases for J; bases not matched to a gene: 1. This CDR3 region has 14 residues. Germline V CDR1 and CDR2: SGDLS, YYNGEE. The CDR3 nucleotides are TGTGCCAGCAGCGTAGGGACTAGCAAAGAGACCCAGTACTTC. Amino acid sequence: CASSVGTSKETQYF.

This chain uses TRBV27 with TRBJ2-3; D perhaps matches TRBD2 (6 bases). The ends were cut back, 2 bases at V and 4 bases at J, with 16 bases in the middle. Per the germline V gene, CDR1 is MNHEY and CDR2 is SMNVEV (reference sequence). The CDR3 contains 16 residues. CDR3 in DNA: TGTGCCAGCAGTTTAATGTTTACGGGAGCGGCAGATACGCAGTATTTT. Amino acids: CASSLMFTGAADTQYF.

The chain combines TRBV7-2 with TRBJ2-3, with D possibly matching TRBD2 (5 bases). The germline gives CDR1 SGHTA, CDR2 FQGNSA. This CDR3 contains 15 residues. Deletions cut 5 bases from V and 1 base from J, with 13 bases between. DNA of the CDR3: TGTGCCAGCAGCCGCGACGTCGGGGGCACAGATACGCAGTATTTT. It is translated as CASSRDVGGTDTQYF. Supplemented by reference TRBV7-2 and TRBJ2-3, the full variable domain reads GAGVSQSPSNKVTEKGKDVELRCDPISGHTALYWYRQSLGQGLEFLIYFQGNSAPDKSGLPSDRFSAERTGGSVSTLTIQRTQQEDSAVYLCASSRDVGGTDTQYFGPGTRLTVL.

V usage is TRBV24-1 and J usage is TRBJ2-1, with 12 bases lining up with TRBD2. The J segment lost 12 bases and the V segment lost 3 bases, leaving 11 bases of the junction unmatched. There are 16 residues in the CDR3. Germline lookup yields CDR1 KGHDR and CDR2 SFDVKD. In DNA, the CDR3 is TGTGCCACCAGTGATCCCAGCCGACTAGCGGGAGAGGGGCAGTTCTTC. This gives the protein CATSDPSRLAGEGQFF.

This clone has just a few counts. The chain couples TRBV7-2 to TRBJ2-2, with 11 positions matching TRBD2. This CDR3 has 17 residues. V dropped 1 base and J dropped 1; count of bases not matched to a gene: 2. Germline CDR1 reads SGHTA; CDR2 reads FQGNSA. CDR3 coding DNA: TGTGCCAGCAGCTTAGTAGCGGGGGGGTGGAACACCGGGGAGCTGTTTTTT. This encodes CASSLVAGGWNTGELFF.

The CDR3 sequence: CASSVGPGDSNEKLFF. The CDR3 region has the DNA TGTGCCAGCAGCGTTGGGCCGGGGGACTCGAATGAAAAACTGTTTTTT. The gene calls are TRBV9 and TRBJ1-4, with D maybe TRBD1 (5 bases). V was pared by 2 bases and J by 5 bases, with 16 bases between. The CDR3 covers 16 residues. Germline V CDR1 and CDR2: SGDLS, YYNGEE.

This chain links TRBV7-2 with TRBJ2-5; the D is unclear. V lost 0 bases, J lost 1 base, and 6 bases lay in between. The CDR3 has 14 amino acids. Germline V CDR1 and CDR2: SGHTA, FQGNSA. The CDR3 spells CASSLAPGQETQYF. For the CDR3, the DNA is TGTGCCAGCAGCTTAGCCCCGGGCCAAGAGACCCAGTACTTC.

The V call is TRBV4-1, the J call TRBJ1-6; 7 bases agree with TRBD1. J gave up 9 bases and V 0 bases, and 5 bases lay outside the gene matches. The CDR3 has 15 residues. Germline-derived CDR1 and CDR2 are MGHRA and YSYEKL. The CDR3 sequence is CASSQEAGGVSPLHF. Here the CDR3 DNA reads TGCGCCAGCAGCCAAGAAGCAGGGGGTGTTTCACCCCTCCACTTT.

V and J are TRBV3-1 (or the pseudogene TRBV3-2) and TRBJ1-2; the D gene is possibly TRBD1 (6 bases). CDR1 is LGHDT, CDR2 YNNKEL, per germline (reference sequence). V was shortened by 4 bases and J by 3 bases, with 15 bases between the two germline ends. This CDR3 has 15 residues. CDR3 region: CASSPWTEGDYGYTF. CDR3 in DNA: TGTGCCAGCAGCCCGTGGACAGAAGGCGACTATGGCTACACCTTC.

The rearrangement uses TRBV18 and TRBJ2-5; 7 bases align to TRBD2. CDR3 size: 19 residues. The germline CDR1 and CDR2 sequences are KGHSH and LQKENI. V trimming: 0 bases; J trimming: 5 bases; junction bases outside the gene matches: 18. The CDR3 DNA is TGTGCCAGCTCACCACCGAGGGCATCTTCGGGACTAAGTTTTGAGACCCAGTACTTC. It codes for CASSPPRASSGLSFETQYF.

The CDR3: CSASGITDAPYNEQFF. The DNA of the CDR3 is TGCAGTGCTAGTGGCATCACCGATGCCCCCTACAATGAGCAGTTCTTC. V and J are TRBV20-1 and TRBJ2-1; D ambiguous. CDR3 length: 16 amino acids. Germline-derived CDR1 and CDR2 are DFQATT and SNEGSKA (reference sequence). V lost 3 bases and J 2 bases, leaving 17 bases between the germline ends.

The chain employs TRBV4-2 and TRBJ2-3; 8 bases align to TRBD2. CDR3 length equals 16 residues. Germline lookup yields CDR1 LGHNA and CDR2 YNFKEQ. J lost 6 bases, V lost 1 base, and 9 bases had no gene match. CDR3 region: CASSQVSGGASDTQYF. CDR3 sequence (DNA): TGTGCCAGCAGCCAAGTATCCGGGGGGGCCTCGGATACGCAGTATTTT.

CDR3: CASSENSGHTGELFF. The CDR3 bases are TGTGCCAGCAGTGAAAATAGTGGGCACACCGGGGAGCTGTTTTTT. The chain uses TRBV6-4 and TRBJ2-2; D remains ambiguous. V was clipped by 3 bases and J by 3 bases, with 11 bases between them. The CDR3 sequence is 15 residues long. CDR1 is MRHNA and CDR2 is SNTAGT in the germline V gene.

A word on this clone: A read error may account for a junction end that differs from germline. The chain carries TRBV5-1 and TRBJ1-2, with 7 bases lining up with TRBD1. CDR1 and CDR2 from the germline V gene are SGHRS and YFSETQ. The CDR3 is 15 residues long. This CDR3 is CASRSPGTANYGYTF. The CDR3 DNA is TGTGCCAGCAGATCGCCCGGGACAGCTAACTATGGCTACACCTTC.

CDR3 loop: CSVLGGRAVDTGELFF. Here the CDR3 DNA reads TGCAGCGTCCTCGGCGGGAGGGCCGTGGACACCGGGGAGCTGTTTTTT. This chain connects TRBV29-1 to TRBJ2-2; 9 bases map to TRBD2. Germline CDR1 is SQVTM and CDR2 is ANQGSEA. This CDR3 comprises 16 residues. J lost 3 bases, V lost 6 bases, and 11 bases had no gene match.

CDR3 DNA sequence: TGTGCCAGCAGCCAAGAAGTCGGGTCCGGGGAGCTGTTTTTT. The encoded protein is CASSQEVGSGELFF. The chain joins TRBV3-1 (or the pseudogene TRBV3-2) to TRBJ2-2; no reliable D call. The germline CDR1 and CDR2 sequences are LGHDT and YNNKEL (reference sequence). V was cut by 0 bases and J by 6 bases, with 8 bases left in between. This CDR3 is built from 14 residues.

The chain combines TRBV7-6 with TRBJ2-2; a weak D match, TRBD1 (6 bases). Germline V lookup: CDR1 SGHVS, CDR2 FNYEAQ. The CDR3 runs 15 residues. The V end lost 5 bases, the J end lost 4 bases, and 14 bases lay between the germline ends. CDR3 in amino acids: CASSRTDYTTGELFF. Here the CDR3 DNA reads TGTGCCAGCAGCCGGACAGACTATACCACCGGGGAGCTGTTTTTT.

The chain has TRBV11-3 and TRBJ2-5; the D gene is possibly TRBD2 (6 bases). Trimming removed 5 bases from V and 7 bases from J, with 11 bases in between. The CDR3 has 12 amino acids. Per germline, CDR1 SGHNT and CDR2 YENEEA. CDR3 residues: CASSGGEGTQYF. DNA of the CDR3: TGTGCCAGCAGCGGCGGGGAAGGGACCCAGTACTTC.

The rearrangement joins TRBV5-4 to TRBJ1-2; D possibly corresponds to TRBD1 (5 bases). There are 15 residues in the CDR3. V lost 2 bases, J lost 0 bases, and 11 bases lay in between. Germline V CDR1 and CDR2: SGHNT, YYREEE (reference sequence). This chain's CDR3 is CASSLLTDSNYGYTF. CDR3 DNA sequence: TGTGCCAGCAGCTTATTGACAGACTCTAACTATGGCTACACCTTC.

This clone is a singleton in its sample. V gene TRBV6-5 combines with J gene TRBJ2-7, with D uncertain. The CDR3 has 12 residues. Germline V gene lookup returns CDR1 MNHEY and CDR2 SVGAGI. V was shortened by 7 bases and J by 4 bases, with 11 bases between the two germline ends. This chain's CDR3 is CASNSYAYEQYV. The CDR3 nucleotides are TGTGCCAGCAATAGTTATGCGTACGAGCAGTACGTC.

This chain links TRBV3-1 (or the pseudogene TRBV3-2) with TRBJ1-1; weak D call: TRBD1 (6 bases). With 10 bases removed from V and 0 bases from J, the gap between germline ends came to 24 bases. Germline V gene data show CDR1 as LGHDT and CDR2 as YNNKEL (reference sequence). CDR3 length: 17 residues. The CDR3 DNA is TGTGCCACCAACCGGGACAAAAATACGCCGGTGAACACTGAAGCTTTCTTT. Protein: CATNRDKNTPVNTEAFF.

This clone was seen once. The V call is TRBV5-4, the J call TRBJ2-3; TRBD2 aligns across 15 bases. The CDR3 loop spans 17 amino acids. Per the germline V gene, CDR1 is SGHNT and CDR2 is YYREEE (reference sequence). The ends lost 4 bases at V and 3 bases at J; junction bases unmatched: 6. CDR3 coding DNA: TGTGCCAGCAGCCAGGGACTAGCGGGAGGTACGACAGATACGCAGTATTTT. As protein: CASSQGLAGGTTDTQYF.

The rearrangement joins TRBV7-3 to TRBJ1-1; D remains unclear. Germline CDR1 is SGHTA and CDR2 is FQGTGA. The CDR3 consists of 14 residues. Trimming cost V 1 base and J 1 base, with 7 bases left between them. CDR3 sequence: CASSLIGQNTEAFF. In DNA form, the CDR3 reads TGTGCCAGCAGCTTAATTGGGCAGAACACTGAAGCTTTCTTT.